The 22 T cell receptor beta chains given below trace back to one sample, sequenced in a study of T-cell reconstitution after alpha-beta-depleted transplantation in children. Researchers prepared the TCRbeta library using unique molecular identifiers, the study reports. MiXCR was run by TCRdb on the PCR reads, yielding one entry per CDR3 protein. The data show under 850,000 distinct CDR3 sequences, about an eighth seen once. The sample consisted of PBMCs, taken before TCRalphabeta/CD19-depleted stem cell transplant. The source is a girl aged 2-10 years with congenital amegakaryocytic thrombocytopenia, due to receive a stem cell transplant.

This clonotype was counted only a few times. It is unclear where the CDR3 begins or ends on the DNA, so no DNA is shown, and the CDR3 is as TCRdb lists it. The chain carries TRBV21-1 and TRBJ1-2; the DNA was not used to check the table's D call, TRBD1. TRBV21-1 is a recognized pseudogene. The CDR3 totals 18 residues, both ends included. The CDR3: CASSQPVGQGANPYGYTF.

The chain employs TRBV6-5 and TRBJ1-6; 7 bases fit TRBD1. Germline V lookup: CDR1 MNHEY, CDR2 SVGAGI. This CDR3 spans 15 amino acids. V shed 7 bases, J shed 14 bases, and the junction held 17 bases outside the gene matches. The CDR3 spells CASTYATGSTSSLHF. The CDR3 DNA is TGTGCCAGCACCTACGCGACAGGGAGTACTTCGTCCCTCCACTTT.

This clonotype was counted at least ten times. CDR3 loop: CASRRLAGSYEQYF. The DNA of the CDR3 is TGTGCCAGCAGGAGACTAGCGGGCAGCTACGAGCAGTACTTC. This chain connects TRBV27 to TRBJ2-7; the match to TRBD2 covers 10 bases. CDR3 length: 14 residues. Trimming removed 6 bases from V and 3 bases from J; junction bases left unmatched: 5. Germline V gene sequence: CDR1 MNHEY, CDR2 SMNVEV (reference sequence).

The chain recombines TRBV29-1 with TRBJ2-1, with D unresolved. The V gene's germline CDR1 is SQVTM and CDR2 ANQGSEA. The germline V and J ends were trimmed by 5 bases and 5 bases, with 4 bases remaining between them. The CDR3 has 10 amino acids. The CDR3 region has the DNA TGCAGCGTTCGGCACAATGAGCAGTTCTTC. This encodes CSVRHNEQFF.

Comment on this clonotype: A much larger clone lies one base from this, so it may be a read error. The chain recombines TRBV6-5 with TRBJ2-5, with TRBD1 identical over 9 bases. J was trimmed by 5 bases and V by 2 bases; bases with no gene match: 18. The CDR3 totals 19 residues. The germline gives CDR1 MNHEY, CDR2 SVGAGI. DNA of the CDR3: TGTGCCAGCAGTTACAAACGTCTGGGACAGGGTAATGAGTGCGAGACCCAGTACTTC. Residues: CASSYKRLGQGNECETQYF.

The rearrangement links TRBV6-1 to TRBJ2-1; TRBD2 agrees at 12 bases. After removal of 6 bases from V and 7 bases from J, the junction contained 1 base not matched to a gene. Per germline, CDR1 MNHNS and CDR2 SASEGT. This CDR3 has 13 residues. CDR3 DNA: TGTGCCAGCAGCGGACTAGCGGGAAATGAGCAGTTCTTC. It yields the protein CASSGLAGNEQFF.

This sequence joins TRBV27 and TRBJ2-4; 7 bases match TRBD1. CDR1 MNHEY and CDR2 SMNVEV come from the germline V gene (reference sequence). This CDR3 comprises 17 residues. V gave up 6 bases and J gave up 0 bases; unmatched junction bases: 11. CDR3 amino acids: CASRARDRLLAKNIQYF. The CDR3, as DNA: TGTGCCAGCAGGGCCCGGGACAGACTACTAGCCAAAAACATTCAGTACTTC.

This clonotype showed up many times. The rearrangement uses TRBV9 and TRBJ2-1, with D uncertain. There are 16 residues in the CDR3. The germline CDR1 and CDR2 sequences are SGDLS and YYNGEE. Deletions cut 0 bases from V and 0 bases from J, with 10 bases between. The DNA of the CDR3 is TGTGCCAGCAGCGTAGTTCTCACCAGCTCCTACAATGAGCAGTTCTTC. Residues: CASSVVLTSSYNEQFF.

The CDR3 nucleotides are TGTGCCAGCAGTTTCATAAGCGTCCCGAACGAGCAGTACTTC. This sequence encodes CASSFISVPNEQYF. The rearrangement joins TRBV27 to TRBJ2-7; no firm D call. The V end was cut by 3 bases, the J end by 5 bases, with 14 bases between. Germline CDR1 MNHEY, CDR2 SMNVEV (reference sequence). The CDR3 loop spans 14 amino acids.

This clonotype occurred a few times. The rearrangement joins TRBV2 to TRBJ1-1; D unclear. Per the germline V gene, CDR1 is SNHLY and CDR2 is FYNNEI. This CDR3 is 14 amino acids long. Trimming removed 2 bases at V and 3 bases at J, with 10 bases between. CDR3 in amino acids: CASSELSRDTEAFF. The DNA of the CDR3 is TGTGCCAGCAGTGAACTGTCTAGGGACACTGAAGCTTTCTTT.

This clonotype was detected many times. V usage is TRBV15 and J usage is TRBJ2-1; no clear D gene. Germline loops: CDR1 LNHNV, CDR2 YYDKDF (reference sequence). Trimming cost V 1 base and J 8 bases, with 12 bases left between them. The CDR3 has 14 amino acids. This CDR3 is CATSRVTQRHEQFF. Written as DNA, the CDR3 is TGTGCCACCAGCAGAGTCACCCAACGGCATGAGCAGTTCTTC. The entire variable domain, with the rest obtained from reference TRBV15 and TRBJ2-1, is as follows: DAMVIQNPRYQVTQFGKPVTLSCSQTLNHNVMYWYQQKSSQAPKLLFHYYDKDFNNEADTPDNFQSRRPNTSFCFLDIRSPGLGDTAMYLCATSRVTQRHEQFFGPGTRLTVL.

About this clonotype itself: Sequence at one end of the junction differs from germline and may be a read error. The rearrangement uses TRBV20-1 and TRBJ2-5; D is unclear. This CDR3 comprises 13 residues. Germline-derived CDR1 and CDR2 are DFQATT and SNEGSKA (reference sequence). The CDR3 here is CSARDPRKETQSF. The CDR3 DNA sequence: TGCAGTGCTAGAGATCCTCGCAAAGAGACCCAGTCCTTC.

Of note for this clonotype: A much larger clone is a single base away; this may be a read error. The CDR3 coding sequence is TGTGCCAGCTGCCAAGATTTAGCTTGGAGCGTCCGGTACCAAGAGACCCAGTACTTC. Translating it yields CASCQDLAWSVRYQETQYF. The V call is TRBV3-1, the J call TRBJ2-5; D uncertain. Germline V lookup: CDR1 LGHDT, CDR2 YNNKEL (reference sequence). The length of the CDR3 is 19 residues.

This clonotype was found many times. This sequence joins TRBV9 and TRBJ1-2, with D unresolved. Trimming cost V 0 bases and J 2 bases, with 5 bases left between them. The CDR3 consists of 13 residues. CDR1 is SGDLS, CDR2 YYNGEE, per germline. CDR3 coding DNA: TGTGCCAGCAGCGTAGGAGGAAACTATGGCTACACCTTC. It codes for CASSVGGNYGYTF. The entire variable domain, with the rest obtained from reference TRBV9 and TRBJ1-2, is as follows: DSGVTQTPKHLITATGQRVTLRCSPRSGDLSVYWYQQSLDQGLQFLIQYYNGEERAKGNILERFSAQQFPDLHSELNLSSLELGDSALYFCASSVGGNYGYTFGSGTRLTVV.

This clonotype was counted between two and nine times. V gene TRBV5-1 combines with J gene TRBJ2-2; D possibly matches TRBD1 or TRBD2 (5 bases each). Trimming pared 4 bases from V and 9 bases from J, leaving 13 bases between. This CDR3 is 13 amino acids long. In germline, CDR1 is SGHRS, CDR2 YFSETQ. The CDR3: CASSGPGHRELFF. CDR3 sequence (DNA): TGCGCCAGCAGCGGACCGGGGCACCGGGAGCTGTTTTTT. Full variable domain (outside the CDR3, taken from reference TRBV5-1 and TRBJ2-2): KAGVTQTPRYLIKTRGQQVTLSCSPISGHRSVSWYQQTPGQGLQFLFEYFSETQRNKGNFPGRFSGRQFSNSRSEMNVSTLELGDSALYLCASSGPGHRELFFGEGSRLTVL.

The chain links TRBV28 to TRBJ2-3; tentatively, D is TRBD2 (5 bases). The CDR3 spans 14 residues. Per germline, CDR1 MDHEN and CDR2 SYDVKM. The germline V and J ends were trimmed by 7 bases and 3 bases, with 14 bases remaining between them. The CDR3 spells CASTRRQRTDTQYF. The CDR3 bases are TGTGCCAGCACCCGGAGGCAGAGAACAGATACGCAGTATTTT. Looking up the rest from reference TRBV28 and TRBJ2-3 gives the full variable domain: DVKVTQSSRYLVKRTGEKVFLECVQDMDHENMFWYRQDPGLGLRLIYFSYDVKMKEKGDIPEGYSVSREKKERFSLILESASTNQTSMYLCASTRRQRTDTQYFGPGTRLTVL.

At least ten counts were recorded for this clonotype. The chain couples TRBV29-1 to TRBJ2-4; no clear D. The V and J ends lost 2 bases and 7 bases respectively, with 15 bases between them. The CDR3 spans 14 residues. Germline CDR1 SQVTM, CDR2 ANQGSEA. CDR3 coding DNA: TGCAGCGTTGAATCAGGCCGGACGGGCAACATTCAGTACTTC. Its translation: CSVESGRTGNIQYF.

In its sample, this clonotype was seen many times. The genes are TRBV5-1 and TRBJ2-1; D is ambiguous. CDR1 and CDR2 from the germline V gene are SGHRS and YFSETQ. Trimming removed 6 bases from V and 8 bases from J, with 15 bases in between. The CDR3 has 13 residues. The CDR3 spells CASTQDRAHEQFF. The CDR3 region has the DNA TGCGCCAGCACCCAAGACCGGGCCCATGAGCAGTTCTTC.

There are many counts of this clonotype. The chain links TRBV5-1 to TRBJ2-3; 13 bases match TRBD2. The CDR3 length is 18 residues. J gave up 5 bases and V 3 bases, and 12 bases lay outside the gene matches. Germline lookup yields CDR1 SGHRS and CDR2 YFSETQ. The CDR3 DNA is TGCGCCAGCAGCTCTCATGGACTAGCGGGAGTCGGACGAGATACGCAGTATTTT. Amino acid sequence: CASSSHGLAGVGRDTQYF. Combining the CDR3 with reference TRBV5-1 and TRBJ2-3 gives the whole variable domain KAGVTQTPRYLIKTRGQQVTLSCSPISGHRSVSWYQQTPGQGLQFLFEYFSETQRNKGNFPGRFSGRQFSNSRSEMNVSTLELGDSALYLCASSSHGLAGVGRDTQYFGPGTRLTVL.

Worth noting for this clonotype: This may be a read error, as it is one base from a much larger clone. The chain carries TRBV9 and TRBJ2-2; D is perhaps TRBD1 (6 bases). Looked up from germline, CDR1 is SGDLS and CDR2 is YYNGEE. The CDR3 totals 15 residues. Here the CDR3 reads CASSGTGTLLGEQFF. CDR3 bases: TGTGCCAGCAGCGGAACCGGGACACTTTTAGGGGAGCAGTTTTTT. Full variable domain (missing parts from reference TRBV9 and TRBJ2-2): DSGVTQTPKHLITATGQRVTLRCSPRSGDLSVYWYQQSLDQGLQFLIQYYNGEERAKGNILERFSAQQFPDLHSELNLSSLELGDSALYFCASSGTGTLLGEQFFGEGSRLTVL.

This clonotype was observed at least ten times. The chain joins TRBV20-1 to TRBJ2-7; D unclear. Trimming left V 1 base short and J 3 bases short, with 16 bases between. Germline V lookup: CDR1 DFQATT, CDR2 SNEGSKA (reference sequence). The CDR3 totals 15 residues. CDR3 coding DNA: TGCAGTGCTAGAGCGGACCCCCCTCACTACTACGAGCAGTACTTC. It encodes CSARADPPHYYEQYF.

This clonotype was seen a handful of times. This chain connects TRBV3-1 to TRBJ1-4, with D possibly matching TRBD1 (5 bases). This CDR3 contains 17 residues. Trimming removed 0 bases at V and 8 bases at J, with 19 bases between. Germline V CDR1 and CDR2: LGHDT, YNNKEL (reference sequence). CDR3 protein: CASSQDGRGTEGEKLFF. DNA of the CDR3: TGTGCCAGCAGCCAAGATGGACGTGGGACGGAGGGGGAAAAACTGTTTTTT.